A single sample gave rise to the 24 T cell receptor beta chains below, sequenced in a study of T cell repertoires in ileal Crohn's disease. Sequencing was performed with immunoSEQ multiplex PCR; in TCRdb, only in-frame clones are kept and a portion is missing. Here the sample spans roughly 13,000 clones, approximately 78% being singletons. As for time point: neoterminal ileum biopsy at postoperative endoscopy, about 6 months after surgery. Material: ileal tissue. All receptors derive from an adult with Crohn's disease.

The V and J genes are TRBV27 and TRBJ1-2; 7 bases map to TRBD1. The J segment lost 7 bases and the V segment lost 6 bases, leaving 11 bases of the junction unmatched. The germline gives CDR1 MNHEY, CDR2 SMNVEV (reference sequence). This CDR3 comprises 14 residues. CDR3 nucleotides: TGTGCCAGCAGACCGACAGGGAGGATGATTGGCTACACCTTC. Encoded protein: CASRPTGRMIGYTF.

This rearrangement joins TRBV4-2 to TRBJ1-4; possible D gene TRBD1, 6 bases. The V end was cut by 0 bases, the J end by 10 bases, with 18 bases between. CDR3 length equals 16 residues. The germline V gene has CDR1 LGHNA and CDR2 YNFKEQ. The CDR3 coding sequence is TGTGCCAGCAGCCAAGATGCGGGGGGCCGAACGGGAAAACTGTTTTTT. Translation gives CASSQDAGGRTGKLFF.

With regard to this clone: Given the absence of the conserved phenylalanine or tryptophan at the CDR3 end, a read error is likely. This chain uses TRBV5-1 with TRBJ2-7; maybe TRBD2 (6 bases). The length of the CDR3 is 14 residues. Trimming removed 5 bases at V and 0 bases at J, with 12 bases between. The V gene's germline CDR1 is SGHRS and CDR2 YFSETQ. The CDR3 region is CASRGLGDSYEQYL. The CDR3 region has the DNA TGCGCCAGCAGGGGACTGGGCGACTCCTACGAGCAGTACCTC.

The genes are TRBV11-2 and TRBJ2-7; D call uncertain. CDR1 is SGHAT, CDR2 FQNNGV, per germline. The CDR3 loop spans 11 amino acids. Deletions cut 6 bases from V and 1 base from J, with 4 bases between. CDR3 coding DNA: TGTGCCAGCAGTTCATCCTACGAGCAGTACTTC. It is translated as CASSSSYEQYF.

This sequence joins TRBV5-1 and TRBJ2-1, with D possibly TRBD2 on 6 matching bases. There are 15 residues in the CDR3. V was clipped by 0 bases and J by 4 bases, with 11 bases between them. Germline V gives CDR1 SGHRS, CDR2 YFSETQ. The CDR3 is CASSLGGGEYNEQFF. In DNA, the CDR3 is TGCGCCAGCAGCTTGGGCGGAGGGGAGTACAATGAGCAGTTCTTC.

This clone was seen only once. The gene calls are TRBV5-4 and TRBJ1-3; 7 bases match TRBD1. This CDR3 is 14 amino acids long. Germline V CDR1 and CDR2: SGHNT, YYREEE (reference sequence). J lost 2 bases, V lost 2 bases, and 1 base had no gene match. For the CDR3, the DNA is TGTGCCAGCAGCTTACAGGGGCCTGGAAACACCATATATTTT. This sequence encodes CASSLQGPGNTIYF.

This chain connects TRBV10-3 to TRBJ2-5, with 15 bases identical to TRBD2. The V gene's germline CDR1 is ENHRY and CDR2 SYGVKD. This CDR3 comprises 18 residues. Trimming cost V 3 bases and J 1 base; bases outside gene matches: 6. CDR3 sequence: CAISDSGLAGGVQETQYF. The CDR3 DNA sequence: TGTGCCATCAGTGACTCCGGACTAGCGGGAGGGGTCCAAGAGACCCAGTACTTC.

The V and J genes are TRBV7-9 and TRBJ2-3; 12 bases match TRBD1. CDR3 length: 16 residues. Trimming cost V 1 base and J 7 bases; bases outside gene matches: 6. Germline-derived CDR1 and CDR2 are SEHNR and FQNEAQ (reference sequence). Here the CDR3 reads CASSLVGTGGANTQYF. Written as DNA, the CDR3 is TGTGCCAGCAGCTTAGTAGGGACAGGGGGCGCGAATACGCAGTATTTT.

The chain employs TRBV5-1 and TRBJ1-6, with TRBD1 as a possible D gene (6 bases). The CDR3 contains 15 residues. From germline, CDR1 is SGHRS and CDR2 YFSETQ. The V end lost 4 bases, the J end lost 11 bases, and 19 bases lay between the germline ends. CDR3 in amino acids: CASSVDRHRMAPLHF. The CDR3 DNA follows: TGCGCCAGCAGCGTCGACAGGCATAGGATGGCACCCCTCCACTTT.

There are a few counts of this clone. In DNA, the CDR3 is TGCGCCAGCAGCTTGCTGGACAGGGTGCGAGAGCAGTACTTC. Its protein product is CASSLLDRVREQYF. J is TRBJ2-7 and V is TRBV5-1; 8 positions match TRBD1. Germline assignment: CDR1 SGHRS and CDR2 YFSETQ. V dropped 1 base and J dropped 7; count of bases not matched to a gene: 7. CDR3 length equals 14 residues.

This clone was counted once. This sequence joins TRBV2 and TRBJ1-1, with 7 bases lining up with TRBD1. J gave up 9 bases and V 6 bases, and 7 bases lay outside the gene matches. Germline lookup yields CDR1 SNHLY and CDR2 FYNNEI. The CDR3 runs 12 residues. In nucleotides, the CDR3 is TGTGCCAGCAGGGAGGGACAGTGGAAAGCTTTCTTT. This translates into CASREGQWKAFF.

The rearrangement joins TRBV6-1 to TRBJ2-7; TRBD1 matches 7 bases. This CDR3 spans 14 amino acids. V trimming: 6 bases; J trimming: 0 bases; junction bases outside the gene matches: 5. CDR1 MNHNS and CDR2 SASEGT come from the germline V gene. CDR3 nucleotides: TGTGCCAGCAGGGAACAGGGGACCTCCTACGAGCAGTACTTC. Translated, it gives CASREQGTSYEQYF.

This chain connects TRBV30 to TRBJ1-4, with TRBD1 as a possible D gene (6 bases). Trimming stripped 1 base from V and 8 bases from J, with 14 bases between. Germline CDR1 reads GTSNPN; CDR2 reads SVGIG (reference sequence). This CDR3 has 14 residues. This CDR3 reads CAWSGTGLWEKLFF. DNA for the CDR3: TGTGCCTGGAGTGGTACAGGGCTTTGGGAAAAACTGTTTTTT.

This chain uses TRBV11-1 with TRBJ2-5; TRBD1 might be the D (5 bases). The V end was cut by 0 bases, the J end by 7 bases, with 24 bases between. The CDR3 is 18 residues long. The germline CDR1 and CDR2 sequences are SGHAT and FQDESV (reference sequence). CDR3: CASSLASRGEGLQGTQYF. As DNA, the CDR3 is TGTGCCAGCAGCTTAGCTTCGCGTGGCGAAGGTCTCCAGGGGACCCAGTACTTC. Full variable domain (outside the CDR3, taken from reference TRBV11-1 and TRBJ2-5): EAEVAQSPRYKITEKSQAVAFWCDPISGHATLYWYRQILGQGPELLVQFQDESVVDDSQLPKDRFSAERLKGVDSTLKIQPAELGDSAMYLCASSLASRGEGLQGTQYFGPGTRLLVL.

Only one count was recorded for this clone. The chain couples TRBV2 to TRBJ1-2; 8 bases fit TRBD1. The J segment lost 5 bases and the V segment lost 6 bases, leaving 11 bases of the junction unmatched. The CDR3 covers 15 residues. Germline V gene lookup returns CDR1 SNHLY and CDR2 FYNNEI. In DNA form, the CDR3 reads TGTGCCAGCAGCCAACCCGCGGGACAGGATTATGGCTACACCTTC. It yields the protein CASSQPAGQDYGYTF.

V and J are TRBV7-9 and TRBJ1-1; 8 nucleotides match TRBD1. This CDR3 has 14 residues. The germline V gene encodes CDR1 SEHNR and CDR2 FQNEAQ (reference sequence). J was trimmed by 4 bases and V by 5 bases; bases with no gene match: 6. The DNA of the CDR3 is TGTGCCAGCAGCCCAGACAGGGGCTTCACTGAAGCTTTCTTT. Its protein is CASSPDRGFTEAFF.

The chain recombines TRBV6-1 with TRBJ1-2; a weak D match, TRBD1 (6 bases). Germline V gene data show CDR1 as MNHNS and CDR2 as SASEGT. The CDR3 length is 14 residues. V lost 7 bases and J 7 bases, leaving 19 bases between the germline ends. CDR3 loop: CASTPSGGRRGYTF. In DNA, the CDR3 is TGTGCCAGCACCCCTTCGGGGGGGCGGCGTGGCTACACCTTC.

This clone showed up just once. The chain recombines TRBV5-1 with TRBJ1-3; 7 nucleotides line up with TRBD1. Germline V lookup: CDR1 SGHRS, CDR2 YFSETQ. J was trimmed by 0 bases and V by 4 bases; bases with no gene match: 7. CDR3 length: 16 amino acids. CDR3: CASSPEGQNSGNTIYF. The CDR3 DNA reads TGCGCCAGCAGCCCCGAGGGACAGAACTCTGGAAACACCATATATTTT.

This rearrangement joins TRBV10-1 to TRBJ1-1; 8 nucleotides match TRBD1. V lost 4 bases, J lost 6 bases, and 13 bases stayed unmatched. This CDR3 comprises 16 residues. CDR1 is WNHNN, CDR2 SYGVQD, per germline (reference sequence). This CDR3 reads CASSGGTGGGIAEAFF. DNA for the CDR3: TGCGCCAGCAGTGGTGGGACAGGAGGGGGGATCGCTGAAGCTTTCTTT.

The chain joins TRBV4-2 to TRBJ1-2; 7 bases map to TRBD1. This CDR3 contains 14 residues. Germline lookup yields CDR1 LGHNA and CDR2 YNFKEQ. J gave up 8 bases and V 5 bases, and 11 bases lay outside the gene matches. The CDR3 here is CASSALDRARGYTF. CDR3 bases: TGTGCCAGCAGCGCCCTCGACAGGGCCAGGGGCTACACCTTC.

The rearrangement links TRBV30 to TRBJ2-1; TRBD2 aligns across 13 bases. The CDR3 is 13 amino acids. Per germline, CDR1 GTSNPN and CDR2 SVGIG (reference sequence). The J segment lost 9 bases and the V segment lost 5 bases, leaving 4 bases of the junction unmatched. CDR3 sequence reads: CAWLTSGGGEQFF. The CDR3 DNA reads as TGTGCCTGGCTTACTAGCGGGGGGGGTGAGCAGTTCTTC.

J is TRBJ2-7 and V is TRBV6-1; the D is unclear. The germline V and J ends were trimmed by 1 base and 3 bases, with 10 bases remaining between them. CDR3 length: 14 residues. Looked up from germline, CDR1 is MNHNS and CDR2 is SASEGT. This chain's CDR3 is CASSEEAGRYEQYF. Written as DNA, the CDR3 is TGTGCCAGCAGTGAAGAAGCAGGCCGCTACGAGCAGTACTTC.

By sample share, this clone is medium-sized. The rearrangement uses TRBV19 and TRBJ1-1, with TRBD1 matching 9 bases. J gave up 4 bases and V 5 bases, and 8 bases lay outside the gene matches. Germline CDR1 LNHDA, CDR2 SQIVND (reference sequence). There are 15 residues in the CDR3. This chain's CDR3 is CASSPRTGEVTEAFF. The CDR3, as DNA: TGTGCCAGTAGTCCCCGGACAGGGGAAGTCACTGAAGCTTTCTTT.

This clone was detected a few times. This chain uses TRBV27 with TRBJ1-1, with a possible D match to TRBD1 (6 bases). This CDR3 contains 16 residues. Germline CDR1 MNHEY, CDR2 SMNVEV (reference sequence). V lost 2 bases and J 0 bases, leaving 13 bases between the germline ends. The CDR3, as DNA: TGTGCCAGCAGTTTAGTGCGGGGGCCCTTGAACACTGAAGCTTTCTTT. Translating gives CASSLVRGPLNTEAFF.